This TCR beta chain came from a study of beta chain features in type 1 diabetes. Expressed TCRB transcripts were sequenced after all isolated RNA was converted to cDNA. Profiling relied on immunoSEQ multiplex PCR, and the TCRdb table lists in-frame clones only, not all of them. Seen here are under 400,000 clones, roughly an eighth observed once, and the top ten hold 0.0095% to 0.011%. Trimming took off 4 bases at V and 3 bases at J, with 8 bases between the two ends. The CDR3 extends over 13 amino acids. CDR1 and CDR2 from the germline V gene are MGHDK and SYGVNS. Regarding this clone: The antigen remains undetermined.

The study's findings and limits: Shortening that was moderate but significant affected the TCRB CDR3s of Type 1 diabetes patients in all four CD4+ subsets.

Sequencing was performed on naive CD4+ T cells from blood. The sequence was collected from a woman in her late teens or twenties with type 1 diabetes. This chain uses TRBV25-1 with TRBJ2-3, with D possibly matching TRBD1 (6 bases). Here the CDR3 DNA reads TGTGCCAGCAGTGCAACAGGGACAGATACGCAGTATTTT. Residues: CASSATGTDTQYF.